The rows below give T cell receptor beta chains drawn from one sample of a study of T cell responses to AZD1222 COVID-19 vaccine. The table came from immunoSEQ multiplex PCR; TCRdb's copy has only in-frame clones and leaves some out. The profile shows 150,000 to 200,000 clones, roughly 87% of them singletons. This material consisted of peripheral blood, taken 28 days after the second AZD1222 dose. Receptors were obtained from an adult who received the AZD1222 COVID-19 vaccine. Both conserved end residues are part of each CDR3. A D gene is named only where the DNA matches it firmly. The size field is filled for only some rows; it gives once, few, many or a size class.

J gene | clone size | V gene | D gene | CDR3 DNA | CDR3 protein
TRBJ2-1 | NA | TRBV7-3 | TRBD2 | TGTGCCAGCAGCTTAACGGGACTAGCGGGAGTCGGTGAGCAGTTCTTC | CASSLTGLAGVGEQFF
TRBJ1-5 | NA | TRBV2 | NA | TGTGCCAGCAGTGGGTTGCTCCGGGGGCAGTCTAGCAATCAGCCCCAGCATTTT | CASSGLLRGQSSNQPQHF
TRBJ2-1 | NA | TRBV7-6 | NA | TGTGCCAGCAGCTTAGAGGTGGGGGGCTATGAGCAGTTCTTC | CASSLEVGGYEQFF
TRBJ1-6 | once | TRBV20-1 | NA | TGCAGTGCTAGTGTGAGGAGGGATGGTTCACCCCTCCACTTT | CSASVRRDGSPLHF
TRBJ1-5 | NA | TRBV7-2 | NA | TGTGCCAGCAGCTCGTCTAGGGTGCCCCAGCATTTT | CASSSSRVPQHF
TRBJ2-3 | NA | TRBV19 | TRBD2 | TGTGCCAGTAGTGAGCGGGGACCCAGCACAGATACGCAGTATTTT | CASSERGPSTDTQYF
TRBJ1-4 | NA | TRBV12-3/TRBV12-4 | NA | TGTGCCAGCACCCCCAGACTAAATGAAAAACTGTTTTTT | CASTPRLNEKLFF
TRBJ2-1 | once | TRBV12-5 | NA | TGTGCTAGTGGTCCCTCCCGGAATGAGCAGTTCTTC | CASGPSRNEQFF
TRBJ2-5 | NA | TRBV2 | NA | TGTGCCAGCAGTAGTCGTCCCCGGCGGGCGCTCCAAGAGACCCAGTACTTC | CASSSRPRRALQETQYF
TRBJ1-2 | few | TRBV14 | NA | TGTGCCAGCAGCCAAAAGCCAGGGTGGGTCTATGGCTACACCTTC | CASSQKPGWVYGYTF
TRBJ2-5 | NA | TRBV3-1/TRBV3-2 | NA | TGTGCCAGCAGCCCCTTTGGGGGTCGACAAGAGACCCAGTACTTC | CASSPFGGRQETQYF
TRBJ1-1 | NA | TRBV11-3 | TRBD1 | TGTGCTAGCAGCTTACGGGGGACAGGAATGGGTGGCACTGAAGCTTTCTTT | CASSLRGTGMGGTEAFF